This TCR beta chain comes out of a study of blood T cell repertoires in COVID-19. Overall study: Both acute and convalescent COVID-19 samples were obtained from the United States, Italy and Spain. PBMCs, B-cell-depleted T cells, or T cells were the source of the cDNA or gDNA that made up the material.

In the study's own analysis: Researchers report that nucleated cell counts were estimated from reference gene primer amplification. Data came from immunoSEQ multiplex PCR; TCRdb stores just in-frame clones and leaves some out. From that table come the V and J calls and clone size; the DNA was used to work out D and trimming. The data show 25,000 to 35,000 clones, roughly 87% seen once. The receptor was derived from a man aged 55 to 69 with active COVID-19. Sequenced sample: peripheral blood.

CDR3 coding DNA: TGTGCCAGCAGCTTAGGCGGGGGGGCAGATACGCAGTATTTT. Translating gives CASSLGGGADTQYF. This chain uses TRBV7-8 with TRBJ2-3, with 9 bases that match TRBD2. The ends lost 1 base at V and 4 bases at J; junction bases unmatched: 0. The CDR3 extends over 14 amino acids. CDR1 and CDR2 (germline): SGHVS, FQNEAQ.